A selection of T cell receptor beta chains follows, all from one sample in a study of blood T cell repertoires in COVID-19. The method was immunoSEQ multiplex PCR; TCRdb's version includes in-frame clones alone and lacks a portion of them. Among hundreds of thousands of clones listed, roughly four fifths were seen once. The sequenced sample was PBMCs or T cells enriched from blood (not recorded which). Every receptor here comes from a woman between 55 and 75 years old who had recovered from COVID-19. Both conserved end residues are part of each CDR3. A D gene is named only where the DNA matches it firmly. Only some rows state a clone size, as once, few, many or a class for expanded clones.

d_call	v_call	clone_size	j_call	cdr3_nt	cdr3_aa
.	TRBV5-6	.	TRBJ1-6	TGTGCCAGCAGCTTGGGAGACAGGAATTCACCCCTCCACTTT	CASSLGDRNSPLHF
.	TRBV3-1/TRBV3-2	.	TRBJ1-1	TGTGCCAGCAGCCCACACGGCCCTCAGGGGACTGAAGCTTTCTTT	CASSPHGPQGTEAFF
.	TRBV28	.	TRBJ1-1	TGTGCCAGCGTTAGAGGGGACATCTTGAACACTGAAGCTTTCTTT	CASVRGDILNTEAFF
.	TRBV15	.	TRBJ1-2	TGTGCCACCAGCTCCGGGTCCCGGCATGGCTACACCTTC	CATSSGSRHGYTF
TRBD1	TRBV19	.	TRBJ1-5	TGTGCCAGTAGTATGACAGGGGGTCAGCCCCAGCATTTT	CASSMTGGQPQHF
TRBD1	TRBV14	.	TRBJ1-1	TGTGCCAGCAGCCAAACAGGGGGCTGGATCCCTGAAGCTTTCTTT	CASSQTGGWIPEAFF
.	TRBV6-1	.	TRBJ1-2	TGTGCCAGCAGTGAAATCCTCTATGGCTACACCTTC	CASSEILYGYTF
.	TRBV6-5	.	TRBJ1-1	TGTGCCAGCAGTACCGCGGGGGGCGGGGCTGAAGCTTTCTTT	CASSTAGGGAEAFF
TRBD1	TRBV25-1	.	TRBJ1-1	TGTGCCAGCAGTGAGGGGGGGACAGGGACCACTGAAGCTTTCTTT	CASSEGGTGTTEAFF
.	TRBV10-3	.	TRBJ1-1	TGTGCCATCAGTGACTTACTCTCTGGGGGGGGAGTCAATGAAGCTTTCTTT	CAISDLLSGGGVNEAFF
.	TRBV21-1	once	TRBJ2-1	TGTGCCAGCAGCAAACCCACCCCGGGACTAGCGGCAAATGAGCAGTTCTTC	CASSKPTPGLAANEQFF
.	TRBV13	.	TRBJ1-3	TGTGCCAGCAGCCTCAGCGGGGTCGGAAACACCATATATTTT	CASSLSGVGNTIYF
TRBD2	TRBV19	.	TRBJ2-3	TGTGCCAGTAGTTTAGCGGGGGGGCGCCGGACAGATACGCAGTATTTT	CASSLAGGRRTDTQYF
.	TRBV5-1	.	TRBJ2-5	TGCGCCAGCGCCGGTTGGGGCGAGGAGACCCAGTACTTC	CASAGWGEETQYF
TRBD1	TRBV6-5	.	TRBJ1-5	TGTGCCAGCAGTACGGGACAGGGGGCATATCAGCCCCAGCATTTT	CASSTGQGAYQPQHF
TRBD1	TRBV6-1	.	TRBJ1-2	TGTGCCAGCAGTGAAGCGGGACAGGGGGTGATCTATGGCTACACCTTC	CASSEAGQGVIYGYTF
TRBD1	TRBV2	.	TRBJ2-7	TGTGCCAGCAGTGAACAGGGGGCAGGCTACGAGCAGTACTTC	CASSEQGAGYEQYF
.	TRBV6-5	.	TRBJ2-5	TGTGCCAGCAAGAACCCCGGCGGGGAGACCCAGTACTTC	CASKNPGGETQYF
TRBD1	TRBV19	.	TRBJ2-1	TGTGCCAGTACCGGGCAGGGGGCCTACAATGAGCAGTTCTTC	CASTGQGAYNEQFF
.	TRBV6-2/TRBV6-3	.	TRBJ1-1	TGTGCCAGCAGCCGACAAGGCCGAGCTGAAGCTTTCTTT	CASSRQGRAEAFF
.	TRBV19	few	TRBJ2-5	TGTGCCAGTAGGAGCTGGACAGAGCAAGAGACCCAGTACTTC	CASRSWTEQETQYF
.	TRBV29-1	few	TRBJ1-5	TGCAGCGTCGCGGGGGAGAATCAGCCCCAGCATTTT	CSVAGENQPQHF
.	TRBV28	.	TRBJ2-5	TGTGCCAGCAGTTTACAGGGAGAGACCCAGTACTTC	CASSLQGETQYF
TRBD2	TRBV6-2/TRBV6-3	.	TRBJ2-5	TGTGCCAGCAGTCGGGGACTAGCGGGGACCCAAGAGACCCAGTACTTC	CASSRGLAGTQETQYF
.	TRBV5-6	.	TRBJ1-5	TGTGCCAGCAGCTCCCAAAGCAATCAGCCCCAGCATTTT	CASSSQSNQPQHF
TRBD1	TRBV19	once	TRBJ2-1	TGTGCCAGTAGTATGGACAGGGAGAATGAGCAGTTCTTC	CASSMDRENEQFF
TRBD2	TRBV14	once	TRBJ2-1	TGTGCCAGCAGCGAAGGGACTAGCGGGAGGGCCCTAGACAATGAGCAGTTCTTC	CASSEGTSGRALDNEQFF
.	TRBV7-9	.	TRBJ2-7	TGTGCCAGCAGCTTAGGATATTTGGGGGCCTCCTACGAGCAGTACTTC	CASSLGYLGASYEQYF
.	TRBV7-9	once	TRBJ2-2	TGTGCCAGCAGCTCCGCATTTAGCGGGAACACCGGGGAGCTGTTTTTT	CASSSAFSGNTGELFF
TRBD1	TRBV5-5	.	TRBJ2-2	TGTGCCAGCAGCCCTATAGGACAGGGATCCATCACCGGGGAGCTGTTTTTT	CASSPIGQGSITGELFF
.	TRBV24-1	.	TRBJ1-4	TGTGCCACCAGTGATTTGCAAATCCGGTGGCAGGGGTTTGGTGCCAGTGAAAAACTGTTTTTT	CATSDLQIRWQGFGASEKLFF